The clone carrying this T cell receptor (beta chain) has a count of ten or more. The antigen is unknown. These data originate in a study of post-analysis software for immune sequencing data. The overall study: Multiple sclerosis in the patients followed relapsing-remitting, secondary progressive and progressive-relapsing courses. Notes on the study in general: Relative to controls, patients had several TRBV segments at higher frequency, with TRBV5-6, TRBV5-1 and TRBV20-1 among these. Normalized Chao1 diversity in multiple sclerosis patients fell significantly below that of controls.

CDR1 is LNHNV and CDR2 is YYDKDF in the germline V gene (reference sequence). The V end lost 0 bases, the J end lost 5 bases, and 11 bases lay between the germline ends. The CDR3 covers 14 residues. The TCR beta cDNA libraries contained unique molecular identifiers. A single record per CDR3 protein comes from TCRdb applying MiXCR to the PCR reads. The sample includes 170,000 or so distinct CDR3 sequences, roughly 30% seen only once; the top ten take less than 1.6%. This receptor was taken from a girl aged 5-17 years with multiple sclerosis. The specimen sequenced was blood. The chain joins TRBV15 to TRBJ2-7; D ambiguous. The CDR3 nucleotides are TGTGCCACCAGCAGAGACGGAGCGTCCCACGAGCAGTACTTC. This gives the protein CATSRDGASHEQYF.